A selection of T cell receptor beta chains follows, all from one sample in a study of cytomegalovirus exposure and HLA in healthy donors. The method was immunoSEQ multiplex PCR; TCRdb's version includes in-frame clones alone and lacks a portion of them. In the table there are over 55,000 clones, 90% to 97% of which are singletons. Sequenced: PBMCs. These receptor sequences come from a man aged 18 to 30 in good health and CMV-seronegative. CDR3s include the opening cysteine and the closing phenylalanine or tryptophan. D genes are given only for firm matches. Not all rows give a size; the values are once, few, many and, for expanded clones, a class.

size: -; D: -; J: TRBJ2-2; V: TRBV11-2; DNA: TGTGCCAGCAGCTTACAGGTTGTCGGGGAGCTGTTTTTT; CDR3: CASSLQVVGELFF
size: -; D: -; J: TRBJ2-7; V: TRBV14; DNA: TGTGCCAGCAGCCAATCGACCGAACAGGGTAACCTACGCGAGCAGTACTTC; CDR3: CASSQSTEQGNLREQYF
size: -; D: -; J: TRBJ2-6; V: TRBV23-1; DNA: TGCGCCAGCAGTCCTCAGACAGGCCCAAATGGGGCCAACGTCCTGACTTTC; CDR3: CASSPQTGPNGANVLTF
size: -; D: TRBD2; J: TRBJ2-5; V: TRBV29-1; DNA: TGCAGCGCCCCGACTAGCCGGGAGACCCAGTACTTC; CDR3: CSAPTSRETQYF
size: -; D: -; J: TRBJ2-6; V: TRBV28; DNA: TGTGCCAGCAGTCCCCTGACAGGTCCCGGGGCCAACGTCCTGACTTTC; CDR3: CASSPLTGPGANVLTF
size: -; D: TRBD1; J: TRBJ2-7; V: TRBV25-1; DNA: TGTGCCAGCAGTGAAAACACAGGGGGAACCTACGAGCAGTACTTC; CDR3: CASSENTGGTYEQYF
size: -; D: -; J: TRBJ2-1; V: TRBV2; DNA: TGTGCCAGCAGTGAACGGGGGGCCACATACAATGAGCAGTTCTTC; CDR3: CASSERGATYNEQFF
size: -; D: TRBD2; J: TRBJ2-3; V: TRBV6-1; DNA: TGTGCCAGCAGTGAAATCCTAGCGGGGAGCACAGATACGCAGTATTTT; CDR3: CASSEILAGSTDTQYF
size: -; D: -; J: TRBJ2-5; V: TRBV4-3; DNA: TGCGCCAGCAGCCAAGCGGAGGGACCGCAAGAGACCCAGTACTTC; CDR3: CASSQAEGPQETQYF
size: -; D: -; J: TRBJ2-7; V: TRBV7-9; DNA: TGTGCCAGCAGCTTAGCCGGAGGGCCCCACGAGCAGTACTTC; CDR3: CASSLAGGPHEQYF
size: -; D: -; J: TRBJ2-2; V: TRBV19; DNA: TGTGCCAGCCGAGCATCCAACCTGAACACCGGGGAGCTGTTTTTT; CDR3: CASRASNLNTGELFF
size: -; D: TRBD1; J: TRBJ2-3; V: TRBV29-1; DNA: TGCAGATCGGACAGGGCTAGTTGCACAGATACGCAGTATTTT; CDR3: CRSDRASCTDTQYF
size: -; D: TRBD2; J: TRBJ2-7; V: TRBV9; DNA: TGTGCCAGCAGCGTAGGGGAGGGCTCGGGAGAGCAGTACTTC; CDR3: CASSVGEGSGEQYF
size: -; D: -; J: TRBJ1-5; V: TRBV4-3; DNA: TGCGCCAGCAGCCAAGATTTGGGGGCGAGTCAGCCCCAGCATTTT; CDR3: CASSQDLGASQPQHF
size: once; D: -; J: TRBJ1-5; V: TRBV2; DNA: TGTGCCAGCAGAGACAGCTGGAGCAATCAGCCCCAGCATTTT; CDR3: CASRDSWSNQPQHF
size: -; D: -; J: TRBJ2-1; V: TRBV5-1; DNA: TGCGCCAGCACTAACTACAATGAGCAGTTCTTC; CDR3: CASTNYNEQFF
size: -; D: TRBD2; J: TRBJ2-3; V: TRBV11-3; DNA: TGTGCCAGCAGCACCGGACTAGCGGGAGTTGATACGCAGTATTTT; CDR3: CASSTGLAGVDTQYF
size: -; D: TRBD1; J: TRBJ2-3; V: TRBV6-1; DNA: TGTGCCAGCAGAGGAAGACAGGGGGCTTCAGATACGCAGTATTTT; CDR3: CASRGRQGASDTQYF
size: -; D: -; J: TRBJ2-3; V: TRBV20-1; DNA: TGCAGTGCTAGACGGGGGGATACGCAGTATTTT; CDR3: CSARRGDTQYF
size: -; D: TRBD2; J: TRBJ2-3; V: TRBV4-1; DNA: TGCGCCAGCAGCCCTCCTAGCGGGGGTAACAAATTT; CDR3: CASSPPSGGNKF
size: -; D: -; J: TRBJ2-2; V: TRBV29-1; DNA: TGCAGCGTCCGGGACATCAGCACCGGGGAGCTGTTTTTT; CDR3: CSVRDISTGELFF
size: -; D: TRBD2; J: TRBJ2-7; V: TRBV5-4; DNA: TGTGCCAGCAGCTTGTCAACTAGCGGGATCTACGAGCAGTACTTC; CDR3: CASSLSTSGIYEQYF
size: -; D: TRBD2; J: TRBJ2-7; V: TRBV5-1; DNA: TGCGCCAGCAGCCTCGGGACTAGCGGGGCTAACTACGAGCAGTACTTC; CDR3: CASSLGTSGANYEQYF
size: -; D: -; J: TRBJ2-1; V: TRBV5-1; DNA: TGCGCCAGCAACGTCTGGGGGGTGAGCTCCTACAATGAGCAGTTCTTC; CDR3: CASNVWGVSSYNEQFF
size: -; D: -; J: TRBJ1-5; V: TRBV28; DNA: TGTGCCAGCAGTCAACCGGGAGGGAGTTATAGCAATCAGCCCCAGCATTTT; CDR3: CASSQPGGSYSNQPQHF
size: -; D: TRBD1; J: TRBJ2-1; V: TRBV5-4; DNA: TGTGCCAGCAGCCTCCCCCGGACAGGGGGCTACAATGAGCAGTTCTTC; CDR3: CASSLPRTGGYNEQFF
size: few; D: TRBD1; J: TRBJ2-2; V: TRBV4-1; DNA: TGCGCCAGCAGCCAAGCGACAGGGGCTTTCACCGGGGAGCTGTTTTTT; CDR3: CASSQATGAFTGELFF
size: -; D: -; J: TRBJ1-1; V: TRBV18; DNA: TGTGCCAGCTCACCGCTTAGGGGGATGAACACTGAAGCTTTCTTT; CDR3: CASSPLRGMNTEAFF
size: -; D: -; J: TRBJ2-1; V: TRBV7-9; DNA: TGTGCCAGCAGCCCTTCCGGTGCCCGGGATGAGCAGTTCTTC; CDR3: CASSPSGARDEQFF
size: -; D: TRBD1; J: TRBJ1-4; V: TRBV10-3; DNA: TGTGCCATCAGTGAGTCGGGACAGAAAACTGAAAAACTGTTTTTT; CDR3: CAISESGQKTEKLFF
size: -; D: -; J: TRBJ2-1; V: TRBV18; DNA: TGTGCCAGCTCACCATCCAGCGGGTACAATGAGCAGTTCTTC; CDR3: CASSPSSGYNEQFF